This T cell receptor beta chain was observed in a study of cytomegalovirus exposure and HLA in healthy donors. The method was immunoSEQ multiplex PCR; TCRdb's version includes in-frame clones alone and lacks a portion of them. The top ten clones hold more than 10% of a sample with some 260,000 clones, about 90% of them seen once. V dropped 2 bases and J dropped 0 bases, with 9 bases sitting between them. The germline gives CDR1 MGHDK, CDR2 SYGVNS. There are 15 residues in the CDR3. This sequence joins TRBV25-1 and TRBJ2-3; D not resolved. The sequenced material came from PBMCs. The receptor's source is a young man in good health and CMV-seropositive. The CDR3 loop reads CASSEGYTSTDTQYF. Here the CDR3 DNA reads TGTGCCAGCAGTGAAGGCTATACTAGCACAGATACGCAGTATTTT. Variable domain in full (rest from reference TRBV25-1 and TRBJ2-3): EADIYQTPRYLVIGTGKKITLECSQTMGHDKMYWYQQDPGMELHLIHYSYGVNSTEKGDLSSESTVSRIRTEHFPLTLESARPSHTSQYLCASSEGYTSTDTQYFGPGTRLTVL.